This TCR beta chain is drawn from a study of T cells in Graves' hyperthyroidism and ophthalmopathy. This clonotype appeared many times. From RNA transcripts, TCR beta CDR3 regions were amplified. First-round RT-PCR with HTBI primers amplified the TCR CDR3 region. MiXCR, run by TCRdb on the multiplex PCR reads, gives a single entry per CDR3 protein. The data hold approximately 480,000 distinct CDR3 sequences, with less than 25% observed a single time. Germline-derived CDR1 and CDR2 are MNHEY and SVGAGI. V was clipped by 6 bases and J by 4 bases; unmatched bases: 9. The CDR3 consists of 15 residues. The specimen was blood. This chain joins TRBV6-5 and TRBJ2-5, with TRBD1 matching 9 bases. The sequence came from a young man with Graves' hyperthyroidism. CDR3 sequence: CASSLTPGQGETQYF. Written as DNA, the CDR3 is TGTGCCAGCAGCTTAACCCCGGGACAGGGAGAGACCCAGTACTTC.